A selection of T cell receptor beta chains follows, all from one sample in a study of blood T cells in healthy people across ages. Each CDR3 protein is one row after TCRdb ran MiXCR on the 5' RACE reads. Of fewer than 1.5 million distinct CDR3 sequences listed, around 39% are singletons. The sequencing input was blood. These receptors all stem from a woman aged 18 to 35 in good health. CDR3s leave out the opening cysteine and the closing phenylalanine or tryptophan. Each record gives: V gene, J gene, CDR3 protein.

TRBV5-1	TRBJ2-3	ASSLAQASGGRTDTQY
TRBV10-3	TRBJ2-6	AIGGGSGANVLT
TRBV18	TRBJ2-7	ASSIGDVEQY
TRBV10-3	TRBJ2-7	AISESGTVGYEQY
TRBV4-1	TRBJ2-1	ASSQEKWYNEQF
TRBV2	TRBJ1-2	ASSGPERVSYGYT
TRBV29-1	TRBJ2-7	SVETHEQY
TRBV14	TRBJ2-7	ASSRSRRVQY
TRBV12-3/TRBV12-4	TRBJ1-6	ASRTGESSYNSPLH
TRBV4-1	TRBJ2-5	ASSLEGGREIKTQY
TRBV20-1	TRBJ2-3	SAIPPQRGSTDTQY
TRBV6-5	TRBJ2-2	ASSRGTGGNTGELF
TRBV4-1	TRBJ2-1	ASSQDLAASYNEQF
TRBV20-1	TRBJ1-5	SASANVSRPQH
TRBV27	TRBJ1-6	ASNSRGPNSPLH
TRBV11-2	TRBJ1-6	ASSSVQGRNSPLH
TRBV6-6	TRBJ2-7	ASSYEGTSGEQY
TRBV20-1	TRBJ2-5	SARLGSPETQY
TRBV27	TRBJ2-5	ASGVSPSETQY
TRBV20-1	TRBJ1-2	SARDEDSNYGYT
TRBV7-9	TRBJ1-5	ASSPQGENQPQH
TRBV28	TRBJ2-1	ASSSSSRWDSWSEQF
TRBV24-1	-	ATSDPSGTSYEQY
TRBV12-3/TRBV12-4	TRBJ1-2	ATRRIANGYT
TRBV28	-	ASSLRGGTGGHEQY
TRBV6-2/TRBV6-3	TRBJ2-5	ASTPGRATETQY
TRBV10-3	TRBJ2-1	AISDWTKEETQF
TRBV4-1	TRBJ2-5	ASNWGSGRGNEQY
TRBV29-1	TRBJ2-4	SVSSDLAKNIQY
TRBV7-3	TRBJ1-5	ASSPPGQPNQPQH
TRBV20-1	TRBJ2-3	SASSGSLDTQY